The rows below give T cell receptor beta chains drawn from one sample of a study of human T cells and chemical hapten exposure. TCRdb reprocessed the RACE reads with MiXCR, giving one entry per CDR3 protein. The sample shows roughly 380,000 distinct CDR3 sequences, more than 4.5% of them seen only once. The sample here was whole blood, taken in connection with sensitization to the hapten diphenylcyclopropenone (DPC). Receptor source: a woman aged 45-65 years with alopecia areata. Some clones in this sample may be carry-over from other donors' samples. The CDR3 runs from the conserved cysteine through the conserved F or W. A row's size may be missing; if present it is once, few, many or a size class.

v_gene | abundance | CDR3aa
TRBV28 | few | CASRPPAGAEQYF
TRBV5-1 | few | CASSARPRAGQETQYF
TRBV7-2 | . | CASRWGLAGADTQYF
TRBV5-6 | . | CASSATRYRTGNQPQHF
TRBV29-1 | . | CSVPDGVPPNGYTF
TRBV11-2 | many | CASSLLAGADEQFF
TRBV6-5 | many | CASSYRGRSDGYTF
TRBV29-1 | few | CSVLGGQFLGELFF
TRBV11-2 | many | CASSFGPGGQETQYF
TRBV12-3/TRBV12-4 | few | CASSLGMVAGNQYF
TRBV18 | many | CASSPINRGAEAFF
TRBV6-2/TRBV6-3 | many | CASSLALYSIQYF
TRBV29-1 | few | CSVELGDYGYTF
TRBV10-3 | few | CATVTQAGTGPDTQYF
TRBV6-1 | many | CASSPDGGSSSGANVLTF
TRBV28 | few | CASSPDPGGAVEAFF
TRBV20-1 | . | CSARDQAGRASEAFF
TRBV14 | . | CASSQENSGGSGGTQYF
TRBV19 | . | CASTSSGDLNTGELFF
TRBV7-9 | few | CASSLAGRSHGLETQYF
TRBV29-1 | many | CSVPSGRAYNEQFF
TRBV9 | many | CASSVTGLIEETQYF